The clone carrying this T cell receptor (beta chain) was picked up a small number of times. The antigen is undetermined. These data originate in a study of CD8+CD57+ T cells in acquired aplastic anemia. The CDR3 is 12 amino acids. Germline CDR1 reads MNHNS; CDR2 reads SASEGT. Before being chosen for sequencing, patients had shown CD8+CD57+ cell expansion by flow cytometry. There was no therapy given to any patient before the blood sampling took place. Study results and limitations: CD8+ Simpson's diversity did not differ significantly between patients and controls.

Investigators profiled TCR beta VDJ and CDR3 from genomic DNA template. One entry per CDR3 protein, called by TCRdb with MiXCR from the reads. The sample holds under 350,000 distinct CDR3 sequences; under 60% are singletons and the top ten take around 1.3%. This chain connects TRBV6-1 to TRBJ2-7; D may be TRBD1 or TRBD2 (5 bases each). Source material: sorted CD4+, CD8+, or CD8+CD57+ T cells (not recorded which) from PBMCs. This receptor was identified in a human donor with aplastic anemia. CDR3 loop: CAHNGGSYEQYF. CDR3 bases: TGTGCACATAATGGGGGATCCTACGAGCAGTACTTC.